A selection of T cell receptor beta chains follows, all from one sample in a study of T cells in Graves' hyperthyroidism and ophthalmopathy. TCRdb re-called the multiplex PCR reads through MiXCR, storing one row per CDR3 protein. The sample lists 600,000 to 700,000 distinct CDR3 sequences, roughly 45% occurring once. The sample consisted of peripheral blood or thyroid tissue (not recorded which). The receptors here all came from an adult man with Graves' disease, either hyperthyroidism or ophthalmopathy (not recorded which). CDR3s include the opening cysteine and the closing phenylalanine or tryptophan. D genes are given only for firm matches. Size values are once, few and many counts, or a class for expanded clones, and some rows have none.

>TRBV10-3|TRBJ1-5|NA|NA
TGTGCCAGCAGTGTCCACAGGGACGGGAGCAATCAGCCCCAGCATTTT
CASSVHRDGSNQPQHF
>TRBV7-9|TRBJ2-7|NA|few
TGTGCCAGCAGCTTACCCTCGCGGGACTACGAGCAGTACTTC
CASSLPSRDYEQYF
>TRBV11-2|TRBJ2-3|TRBD1|NA
TGTGCCAGCAGCTACCAGGGGGCAGATACGCAGTATTTT
CASSYQGADTQYF
>TRBV7-8|TRBJ1-6|NA|NA
TGTGCCAGCTCACGGGACAACGATGCCAATTCACCCCTCCACTTT
CASSRDNDANSPLHF
>TRBV25-1|TRBJ1-5|NA|NA
TGTGCTACGCCTCGGAGACTTAGCAATCAGCCCCAGCATTTT
CATPRRLSNQPQHF
>TRBV20-1|TRBJ1-2|NA|many
TGCAGTGCTAGTCGGGGCCGAGCTAACTATGGCTACACCTTC
CSASRGRANYGYTF
>TRBV9|TRBJ1-1|TRBD1|NA
TGTGCCAGCAGTGCCCAGGGGGGCTATGAAGCTCTCTTT
CASSAQGGYEALF
>TRBV25-1|TRBJ1-1|NA|NA
TGTGCCAGCAGTACCGCCGGACTAAACACTGAAGCTTTCTTT
CASSTAGLNTEAFF
>TRBV12-3/TRBV12-4|TRBJ1-6|NA|few
TGTGCCAGCAGCAAACAGAGAATCTATAATTCACCCCTCCACTTT
CASSKQRIYNSPLHF
>TRBV6-4|TRBJ1-4|NA|NA
TGTGCCAGCAGTGACTCTACCGGGGGGGCGGAAAAACTGTTTTTT
CASSDSTGGAEKLFF
>TRBV6-1|TRBJ1-2|NA|NA
TGTGCCAGCGAATCGAGGACTCCCACCTATGGCTACACCTTC
CASESRTPTYGYTF
>TRBV6-5|TRBJ1-3|NA|NA
TGTGCCAGCAGTTACACGTCGGGAACTGGAAACACCATATATTTT
CASSYTSGTGNTIYF
>TRBV20-1|TRBJ2-5|TRBD1|few
TGCAGTGCTAGAAGCAGACAGGGACGACAAGAGACCCAGTACTTC
CSARSRQGRQETQYF
>TRBV20-1|TRBJ2-5|TRBD2|few
TGCAGTGCTAGAGATGGGACTAGCGGGGCGGGGCTCGAGACCCAGTACTTC
CSARDGTSGAGLETQYF
>TRBV7-9|TRBJ2-7|TRBD2|NA
TGTGCCAGCAGCATAACCGGGAGGGCCGACTACGAGCAGTACTTC
CASSITGRADYEQYF
>TRBV20-1|TRBJ1-5|NA|NA
TGCAGTGCTAGAGTTTCTGGACAGCCCCAGCATTTT
CSARVSGQPQHF
>TRBV29-1|TRBJ2-5|NA|NA
TGCAGCGTGGAGGACAGCCAAGAGACCCAGTACTTC
CSVEDSQETQYF
>TRBV7-2|TRBJ1-2|NA|once
TGTGCCAGCAGCCAAGGTGACCGGACAGCCTATGGCTACACCTTC
CASSQGDRTAYGYTF
>TRBV6-5|TRBJ2-7|TRBD2|NA
TGTGCCAGCAGCGCCCTAGCGGGGGCCTACGAGCAGTACTTC
CASSALAGAYEQYF
>TRBV24-1|TRBJ2-3|TRBD2|NA
TGTGCCACCAGTGATTTGGATGAGCGGGAGTTAGGAGATACGCAGTATTTT
CATSDLDERELGDTQYF
>TRBV20-1|TRBJ2-5|NA|NA
TGCAGTGCTAGATCTCCTCAGGGGTCTCAAGAGACCCAGTACTTC
CSARSPQGSQETQYF
>TRBV30|TRBJ2-5|NA|NA
TGTGCCTGCAACTCGGGGGGCGGAGAGACCCAGTACTTC
CACNSGGGETQYF
>TRBV19|TRBJ2-3|TRBD1|NA
TGTGCCAGCAGCTTGGACAGGGCGGAAGATACGCAGTATTTT
CASSLDRAEDTQYF
>TRBV24-1|TRBJ1-4|NA|many
TGTGCCACCATTCAGCGGCCAACTAATGAAAAACTGTTTTTT
CATIQRPTNEKLFF
>TRBV6-6|TRBJ2-7|NA|NA
TGTGCCAGCAGAGATACTCGCGGGGACGAGCAGTACTTC
CASRDTRGDEQYF
>TRBV7-2|TRBJ2-7|NA|NA
TGTGCCAGCAGCTTAGATCATAGGGACTACGAGCAGTACTTC
CASSLDHRDYEQYF
>TRBV7-9|TRBJ2-5|NA|NA
TGTGCCAGCAGCCAAGGGTCTGCCGGACAGTCACAAGAGACCCAGTACTTC
CASSQGSAGQSQETQYF
>TRBV3-1|TRBJ2-5|TRBD1|few
TGTGCCAGCAGCCCCACGACAGGGGAAGGGGAGACCCAGTACTTC
CASSPTTGEGETQYF
>TRBV20-1|TRBJ2-5|TRBD2|few
TGCAGTGCTAGTAGTGTGACTAGCGGGTGGGAGACCCAGTACTTC
CSASSVTSGWETQYF
>TRBV19|TRBJ1-5|TRBD1|few
TGTGCCAGTAGTAACCGGGACAGGTTGGGGGATCAGCCCCAGCATTTT
CASSNRDRLGDQPQHF